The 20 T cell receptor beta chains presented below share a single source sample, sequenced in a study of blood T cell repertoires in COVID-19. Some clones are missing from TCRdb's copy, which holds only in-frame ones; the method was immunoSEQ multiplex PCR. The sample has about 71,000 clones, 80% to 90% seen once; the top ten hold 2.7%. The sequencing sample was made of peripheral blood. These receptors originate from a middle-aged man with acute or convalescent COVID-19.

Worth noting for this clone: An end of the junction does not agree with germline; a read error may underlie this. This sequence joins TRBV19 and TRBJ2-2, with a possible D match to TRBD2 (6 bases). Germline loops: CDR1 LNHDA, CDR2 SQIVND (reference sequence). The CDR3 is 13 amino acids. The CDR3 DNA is TGTGCCAGTAGTATCGGTTCGCTCGGGGGGCTGTTTTTT. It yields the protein CASSIGSLGGLFF.

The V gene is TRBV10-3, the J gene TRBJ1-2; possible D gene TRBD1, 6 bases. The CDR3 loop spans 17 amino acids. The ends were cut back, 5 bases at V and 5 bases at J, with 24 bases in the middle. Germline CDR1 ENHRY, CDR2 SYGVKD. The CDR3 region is CAISPQGSTGVGYGYTF. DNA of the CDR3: TGTGCCATCAGTCCCCAAGGGTCGACAGGCGTTGGGTATGGCTACACCTTC.

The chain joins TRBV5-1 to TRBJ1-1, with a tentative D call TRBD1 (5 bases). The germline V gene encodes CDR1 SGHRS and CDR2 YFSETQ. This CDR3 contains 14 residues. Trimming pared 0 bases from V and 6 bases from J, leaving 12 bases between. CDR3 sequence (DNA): TGCGCCAGCAGCTTGGGGGGCAACGCGGCTGAAGCTTTCTTT. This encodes CASSLGGNAAEAFF.

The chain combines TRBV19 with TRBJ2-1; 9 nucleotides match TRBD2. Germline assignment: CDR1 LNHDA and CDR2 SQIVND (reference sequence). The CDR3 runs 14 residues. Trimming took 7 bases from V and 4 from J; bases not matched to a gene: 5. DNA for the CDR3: TGTGCCAGTACGACCAGCGGGAGGTACAATGAGCAGTTCTTC. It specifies CASTTSGRYNEQFF.

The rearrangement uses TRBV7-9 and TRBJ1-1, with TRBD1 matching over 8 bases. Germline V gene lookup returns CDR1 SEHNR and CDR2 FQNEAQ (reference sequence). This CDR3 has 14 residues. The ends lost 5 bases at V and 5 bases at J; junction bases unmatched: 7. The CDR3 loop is CASSPGQGGTEAFF. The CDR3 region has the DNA TGTGCCAGCAGCCCAGGACAGGGAGGGACTGAAGCTTTCTTT.

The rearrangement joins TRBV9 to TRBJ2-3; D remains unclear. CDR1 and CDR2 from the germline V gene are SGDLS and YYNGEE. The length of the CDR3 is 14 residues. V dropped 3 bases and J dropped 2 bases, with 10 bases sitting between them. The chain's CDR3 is CASSAQINTDTQYF. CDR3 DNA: TGTGCCAGCAGCGCGCAGATAAACACAGATACGCAGTATTTT.

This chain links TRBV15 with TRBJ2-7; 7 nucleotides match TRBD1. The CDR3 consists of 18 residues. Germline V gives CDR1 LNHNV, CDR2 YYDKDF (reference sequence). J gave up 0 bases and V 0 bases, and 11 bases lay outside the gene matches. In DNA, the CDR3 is TGTGCCACCAGCAGAGACCGGGACAGCGTTATTACCTCCTACGAGCAGTACTTC. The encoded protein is CATSRDRDSVITSYEQYF.

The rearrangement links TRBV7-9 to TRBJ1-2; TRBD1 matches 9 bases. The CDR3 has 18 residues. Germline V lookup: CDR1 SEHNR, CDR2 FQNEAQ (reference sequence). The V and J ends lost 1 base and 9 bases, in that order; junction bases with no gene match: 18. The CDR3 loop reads CASSLGGTWTGVKARYTF. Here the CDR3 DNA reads TGTGCCAGCAGCTTAGGAGGGACCTGGACAGGGGTAAAGGCGCGCTACACCTTC.

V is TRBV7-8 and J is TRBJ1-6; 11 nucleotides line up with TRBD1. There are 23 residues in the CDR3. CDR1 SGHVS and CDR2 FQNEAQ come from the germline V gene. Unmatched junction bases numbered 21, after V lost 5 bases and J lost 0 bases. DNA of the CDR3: TGTGCCAGCAGCCGACTCAAAGGACAGGGGGCAATTGCGACGAGCTCCTATAATTCACCCCTCCACTTT. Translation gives CASSRLKGQGAIATSSYNSPLHF.

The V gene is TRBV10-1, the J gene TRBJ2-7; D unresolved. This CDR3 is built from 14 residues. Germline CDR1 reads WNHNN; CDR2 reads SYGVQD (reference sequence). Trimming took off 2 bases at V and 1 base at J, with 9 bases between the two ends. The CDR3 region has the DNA TGCGCCAGCAGTGAGAATTCCCCGTCCTACGAGCAGTACGTC. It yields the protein CASSENSPSYEQYV.

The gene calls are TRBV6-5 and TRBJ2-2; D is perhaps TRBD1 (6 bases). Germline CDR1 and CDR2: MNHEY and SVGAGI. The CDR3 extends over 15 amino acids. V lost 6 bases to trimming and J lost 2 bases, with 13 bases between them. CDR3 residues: CASSYRTVNTGELFF. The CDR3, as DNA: TGTGCCAGCAGCTACCGGACAGTAAACACCGGGGAGCTGTTTTTT.

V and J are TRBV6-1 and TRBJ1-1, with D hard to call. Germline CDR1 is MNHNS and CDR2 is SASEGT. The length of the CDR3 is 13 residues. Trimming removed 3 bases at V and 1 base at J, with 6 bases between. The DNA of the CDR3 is TGTGCCAGCAGTGAGGCGGGGAACACTGAAGCTTTCTTT. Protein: CASSEAGNTEAFF.

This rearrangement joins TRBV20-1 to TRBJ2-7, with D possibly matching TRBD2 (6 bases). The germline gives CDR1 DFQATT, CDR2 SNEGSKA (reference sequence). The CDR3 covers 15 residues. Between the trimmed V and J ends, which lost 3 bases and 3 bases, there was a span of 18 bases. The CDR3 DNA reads TGCAGTGCTAGTTGGGGGGAGGTATCGGTCTACGAGCAGTACTTC. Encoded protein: CSASWGEVSVYEQYF.

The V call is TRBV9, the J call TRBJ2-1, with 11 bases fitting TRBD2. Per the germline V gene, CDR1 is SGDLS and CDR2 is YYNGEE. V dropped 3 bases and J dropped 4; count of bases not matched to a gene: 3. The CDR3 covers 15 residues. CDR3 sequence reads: CASSEGLAAYNEQFF. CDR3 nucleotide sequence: TGTGCCAGCAGCGAGGGACTAGCGGCATACAATGAGCAGTTCTTC.

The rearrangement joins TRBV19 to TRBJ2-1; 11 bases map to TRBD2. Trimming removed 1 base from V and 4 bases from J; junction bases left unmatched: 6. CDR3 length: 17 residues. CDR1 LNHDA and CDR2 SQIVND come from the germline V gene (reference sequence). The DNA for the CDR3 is TGTGCCAGTAGTATAGGCGTGGGACTAGCGGCTTACAATGAGCAGTTCTTC. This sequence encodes CASSIGVGLAAYNEQFF.

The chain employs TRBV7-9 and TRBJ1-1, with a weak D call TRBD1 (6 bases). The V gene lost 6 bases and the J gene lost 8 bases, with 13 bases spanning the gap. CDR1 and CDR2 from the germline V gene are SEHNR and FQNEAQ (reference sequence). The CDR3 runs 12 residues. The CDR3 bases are TGTGCCAGCAGGGGTCAGGGGCAAGAAGCTTTCTTT. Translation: CASRGQGQEAFF. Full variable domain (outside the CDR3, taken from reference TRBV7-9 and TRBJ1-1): DTGVSQNPRHKITKRGQNVTFRCDPISEHNRLYWYRQTLGQGPEFLTYFQNEAQLEKSRLLSDRFSAERPKGSFSTLEIQRTEQGDSAMYLCASRGQGQEAFFGQGTRLTVV.

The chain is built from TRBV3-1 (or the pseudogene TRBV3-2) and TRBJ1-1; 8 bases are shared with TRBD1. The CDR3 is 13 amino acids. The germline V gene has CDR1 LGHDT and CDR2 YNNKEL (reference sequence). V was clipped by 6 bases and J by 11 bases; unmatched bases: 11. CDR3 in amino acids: CASRAPGQVVAFF. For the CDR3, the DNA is TGTGCCAGCAGAGCCCCGGGACAGGTGGTGGCTTTCTTT.

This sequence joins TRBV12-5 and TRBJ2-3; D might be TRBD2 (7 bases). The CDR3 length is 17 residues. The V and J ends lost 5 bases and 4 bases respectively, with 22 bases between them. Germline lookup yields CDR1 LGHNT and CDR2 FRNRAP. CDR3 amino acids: CASGPTRTRGGADTQYF. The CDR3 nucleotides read TGTGCTAGTGGTCCAACCCGAACTAGGGGGGGTGCAGATACGCAGTATTTT. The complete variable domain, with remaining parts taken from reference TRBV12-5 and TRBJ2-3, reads DARVTQTPRHKVTEMGQEVTMRCQPILGHNTVFWYRQTMMQGLELLAYFRNRAPLDDSGMPKDRFSAEMPDATLATLKIQPSEPRDSAVYFCASGPTRTRGGADTQYFGPGTRLTVL.

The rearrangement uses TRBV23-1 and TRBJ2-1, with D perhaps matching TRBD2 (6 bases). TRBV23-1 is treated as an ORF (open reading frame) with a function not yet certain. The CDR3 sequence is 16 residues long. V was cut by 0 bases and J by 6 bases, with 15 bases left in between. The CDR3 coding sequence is TGCGCCAGCAGTCAATCGAACGGGAGATCGAGCAATGAGCAGTTCTTC. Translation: CASSQSNGRSSNEQFF.

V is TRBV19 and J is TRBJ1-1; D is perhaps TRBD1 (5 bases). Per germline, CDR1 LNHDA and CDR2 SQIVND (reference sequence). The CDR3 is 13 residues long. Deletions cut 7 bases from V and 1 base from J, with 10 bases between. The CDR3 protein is CASKTGTNTEAFF. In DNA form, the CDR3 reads TGTGCCAGTAAAACAGGTACGAACACTGAAGCTTTCTTT. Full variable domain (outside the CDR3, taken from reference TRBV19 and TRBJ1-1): DGGITQSPKYLFRKEGQNVTLSCEQNLNHDAMYWYRQDPGQGLRLIYYSQIVNDFQKGDIAEGYSVSREKKESFPLTVTSAQKNPTAFYLCASKTGTNTEAFFGQGTRLTVV.